The next 8 T cell receptor beta chains were all read from a single sample in a study of blood T cell repertoires in COVID-19. The data were produced by immunoSEQ multiplex PCR, yet TCRdb's version contains in-frame clones alone and is incomplete. The sample has 210,000 or so clones; 85% to 90% are singletons. The sequenced material came from peripheral blood. The receptors originated from a young man with COVID-19, enrolled during active disease.

This rearrangement joins TRBV7-3 to TRBJ2-1; no clear D gene. The germline CDR1 and CDR2 sequences are SGHTA and FQGTGA. Trimming cost V 2 bases and J 5 bases, with 16 bases left between them. The CDR3 totals 16 residues. CDR3 sequence reads: CASSLWPPPMNNEQFF. Written as DNA, the CDR3 is TGTGCCAGCAGCTTATGGCCTCCCCCCATGAACAATGAGCAGTTCTTC.

The chain carries TRBV3-1 (or the pseudogene TRBV3-2) and TRBJ2-3, with a possible D match to TRBD1 (6 bases). The V gene's germline CDR1 is LGHDT and CDR2 YNNKEL (reference sequence). This CDR3 has 15 residues. With 1 base removed from V and 4 bases from J, the gap between germline ends came to 12 bases. The CDR3 sequence: CASSQGGGRADTQYF. CDR3 nucleotide sequence: TGTGCCAGCAGCCAAGGAGGGGGTAGGGCAGATACGCAGTATTTT.

The chain is built from TRBV4-3 and TRBJ1-1; TRBD1 is a possible D gene (5 bases). Trimming stripped 2 bases from V and 1 base from J, with 14 bases between. CDR1 is LGHNA and CDR2 is YSLEER in the germline V gene. This CDR3 contains 16 residues. The CDR3 bases are TGCGCCAGCAGCCAATATTTGGTCGGACAGAACACTGAAGCTTTCTTT. Its translation: CASSQYLVGQNTEAFF.

The chain uses TRBV29-1 and TRBJ1-5, with TRBD1 matching over 8 bases. This CDR3 has 15 amino acids. Trimming removed 5 bases from V and 0 bases from J; junction bases left unmatched: 6. Germline-derived CDR1 and CDR2 are SQVTM and ANQGSEA. CDR3 nucleotides: TGCAGCGTTAGAATGACAGGGGATAGCAATCAGCCCCAGCATTTT. Residues: CSVRMTGDSNQPQHF.

This chain links TRBV19 with TRBJ1-1; 9 bases are a match to TRBD1. The CDR3 loop spans 15 amino acids. Germline V gives CDR1 LNHDA, CDR2 SQIVND (reference sequence). The V and J ends lost 5 bases and 1 base, in that order; junction bases with no gene match: 5. The CDR3, as DNA: TGTGCCAGTAGTGGACGACAGGGGGGGAACACTGAAGCTTTCTTT. Translation: CASSGRQGGNTEAFF.

The genes are TRBV5-1 and TRBJ2-2; TRBD2 might be the D (6 bases). The CDR3 has 16 residues. Germline assignment: CDR1 SGHRS and CDR2 YFSETQ. V lost 4 bases and J 2 bases, leaving 15 bases between the germline ends. This CDR3 reads CASSMTAGINTGELFF. The CDR3, as DNA: TGCGCCAGCAGCATGACTGCGGGGATTAACACCGGGGAGCTGTTTTTT.

The V gene is TRBV6-5, the J gene TRBJ2-7, with D possibly being TRBD2 (5 bases). The CDR3 runs 14 residues. Trimming shortened V by 7 bases and J by 3 bases, and 16 bases separated the two germline ends. Germline CDR1 MNHEY, CDR2 SVGAGI. CDR3 in amino acids: CASTAAGVSYEQYF. The CDR3 DNA reads as TGTGCCAGCACCGCCGCCGGGGTAAGCTACGAGCAGTACTTC.

The chain couples TRBV4-3 to TRBJ2-1; weak D call: TRBD1 (5 bases). Trimming removed 4 bases from V and 7 bases from J, with 17 bases in between. CDR1 LGHNA and CDR2 YSLEER come from the germline V gene. The CDR3 runs to 15 residues. This CDR3 is CASSPRWASGNEQFF. Here the CDR3 DNA reads TGCGCCAGCAGCCCGAGATGGGCCTCAGGGAATGAGCAGTTCTTC.